The 14 T cell receptor beta chains below come from one sample, sequenced in a study of early T cells in non-severe SARS-CoV-2 infection. TCRdb passed the 5' RACE reads through MiXCR, listing each CDR3 protein once. Of about 70,000 distinct CDR3 sequences in the sample, about 14% were seen once. Sequencing was performed on whole blood, taken at baseline. These receptors all stem from an adult who was a healthcare worker with PCR-confirmed SARS-CoV-2 infection or an uninfected control (not recorded which).

The V gene is TRBV27, the J gene TRBJ1-5, with 7 nucleotides matching TRBD1. Germline CDR1 reads MNHEY; CDR2 reads SMNVEV (reference sequence). CDR3 length equals 14 residues. Germline trimming cut 6 bases from V and 3 bases from J; bases unmatched to any gene: 5. CDR3 amino acids: CASSPQGHNQPQHF. The CDR3 coding sequence is TGTGCCAGCAGCCCACAGGGGCACAATCAGCCCCAGCATTTT.

This clonotype was counted between two and nine times. The chain carries TRBV5-5 and TRBJ1-1, with D possibly matching TRBD1 (6 bases). V gave up 3 bases and J gave up 1 base, with 16 bases separating them. The CDR3 is 16 amino acids. Germline loops: CDR1 SGHKS, CDR2 YYEKEE (reference sequence). CDR3: CASSSFWGQANTEAFF. DNA for the CDR3: TGTGCCAGCAGCTCCTTTTGGGGACAAGCGAACACTGAAGCTTTCTTT.

Within the sample, this clonotype is medium-sized. The chain employs TRBV5-1 and TRBJ1-2; 9 bases match TRBD1. Germline values: CDR1 SGHRS, CDR2 YFSETQ. The CDR3 runs to 14 residues. V trimming: 3 bases; J trimming: 1 base; junction bases outside the gene matches: 1. DNA of the CDR3: TGCGCCAGCAGCTGGGACAGGGATAACTATGGCTACACCTTC. Protein: CASSWDRDNYGYTF.

A few counts support this clonotype. The genes are TRBV12-3 or TRBV12-4 and TRBJ1-6; 8 bases are a match to TRBD1. The CDR3 sequence is 13 residues long. V was clipped by 6 bases and J by 10 bases; unmatched bases: 5. This chain's CDR3 is CASRPGGESPLHF. CDR3 coding DNA: TGTGCCAGCAGACCAGGGGGCGAATCACCCCTCCACTTT.

This sequence joins TRBV28 and TRBJ1-1, with TRBD1 matching over 9 bases. The V gene end was trimmed by 2 bases and the J gene end by 4 bases; junction bases not matched to a gene: 2. This CDR3 region has 14 residues. From germline, CDR1 is MDHEN and CDR2 SYDVKM. The CDR3 bases are TGTGCCAGCAGTTTAAACAGGGGGCTCACTGAAGCTTTCTTT. Translated: CASSLNRGLTEAFF.

The V gene is TRBV7-9, the J gene TRBJ1-1; D gene unclear. V lost 2 bases to trimming and J lost 5 bases, with 6 bases between them. The CDR3 has 12 amino acids. Germline CDR1 SEHNR, CDR2 FQNEAQ (reference sequence). DNA of the CDR3: TGTGCCAGCAGCTTAATTGGGACTGAAGCTTTCTTT. Its protein product is CASSLIGTEAFF.

V is TRBV12-3 or TRBV12-4 and J is TRBJ2-6; a possible D gene is TRBD2 (7 bases). CDR3 size: 17 residues. V lost 2 bases to trimming and J lost 2 bases, with 13 bases between them. CDR3 DNA sequence: TGTGCCAGCAGTTTATCATCGGGGGGCACTGGGGCCAACGTCCTGACTTTC. Residues: CASSLSSGGTGANVLTF.

Only a few counts were recorded for this clonotype. The chain employs TRBV12-3 or TRBV12-4 and TRBJ2-1; TRBD2 matches 7 bases. This CDR3 is 16 amino acids long. Trimming cost V 3 bases and J 6 bases; bases outside gene matches: 11. The CDR3 DNA sequence: TGTGCCAGCAGTTTTCTGTCTAGCGGATTAATCAATGAGCAGTTCTTC. Amino acids: CASSFLSSGLINEQFF.

This clonotype appeared a few times. J is TRBJ2-7 and V is TRBV19; TRBD2 agrees at 8 bases. Germline V gene sequence: CDR1 LNHDA, CDR2 SQIVND (reference sequence). Trimming at V came to 3 bases and at J to 4 bases, leaving 8 bases not matched to a gene. CDR3 length: 15 amino acids. The CDR3 loop is CASSMTAGVMYEQYF. The CDR3 region has the DNA TGTGCCAGTAGTATGACAGCGGGAGTTATGTACGAGCAGTACTTC. Full variable domain (remainder filled in from reference TRBV19 and TRBJ2-7): DGGITQSPKYLFRKEGQNVTLSCEQNLNHDAMYWYRQDPGQGLRLIYYSQIVNDFQKGDIAEGYSVSREKKESFPLTVTSAQKNPTAFYLCASSMTAGVMYEQYFGPGTRLTVT.

A word on this clonotype: This clone may be a read error of a much larger clone one base away. CDR3 sequence (DNA): TGTGCCAGCAGATACACCTGGACTAGCGGTTACGAGCAGTACTTC. Translation: CASRYTWTSGYEQYF. The genes are TRBV28 and TRBJ2-7; 10 bases match TRBD2. V gave up 6 bases and J gave up 4 bases; unmatched junction bases: 9. The length of the CDR3 is 15 residues. The V gene's germline CDR1 is MDHEN and CDR2 SYDVKM. The whole variable domain, filled in from reference TRBV28 and TRBJ2-7, reads DVKVTQSSRYLVKRTGEKVFLECVQDMDHENMFWYRQDPGLGLRLIYFSYDVKMKEKGDIPEGYSVSREKKERFSLILESASTNQTSMYLCASRYTWTSGYEQYFGPGTRLTVT.

This clonotype has only a few counts. The gene calls are TRBV20-1 and TRBJ1-2; tentative D call: TRBD1 (5 bases). The V gene's germline CDR1 is DFQATT and CDR2 SNEGSKA (reference sequence). V shed 3 bases and J shed 6 bases, with 14 bases lying between them. The length of the CDR3 is 13 residues. The CDR3 sequence is CSASGREGHGYTF. DNA of the CDR3: TGCAGTGCTAGTGGCAGGGAAGGACATGGCTACACCTTC.

This clonotype was detected once. The gene calls are TRBV6-2 or TRBV6-3 and TRBJ2-1; 9 positions match TRBD2. The CDR3 is made up of 16 amino acids. V gave up 5 bases and J gave up 3 bases; unmatched junction bases: 8. The germline V gene encodes CDR1 MNHEY and CDR2 SVGEGT. The CDR3 bases are TGTGCCAGCAGTACCTATAGCGGGAGATACTACAATGAGCAGTTCTTC. This codes for CASSTYSGRYYNEQFF.

In its sample, this clonotype was seen a few times. V gene TRBV11-2 combines with J gene TRBJ1-1; D is unclear. CDR1 is SGHAT, CDR2 FQNNGV, per germline. The CDR3 sequence is 14 residues long. The V end lost 4 bases, the J end lost 7 bases, and 16 bases lay between the germline ends. Written as DNA, the CDR3 is TGTGCCAGCAGCTCGTCAGCCGACGGGATTGAAGCTTTCTTT. It yields the protein CASSSSADGIEAFF.

This clonotype was found a few times. J is TRBJ1-2 and V is TRBV12-3 or TRBV12-4; maybe TRBD1 (5 bases). The V end was cut by 6 bases, the J end by 8 bases, with 16 bases between. This CDR3 has 13 amino acids. The chain's CDR3 is CASSSGTTGGYTF. As DNA, the CDR3 is TGTGCCAGCAGCTCTGGGACCACGGGAGGCTACACCTTC.